This T cell receptor (beta chain) was obtained from a study of identical twins. TCRdb recomputed calls from the 5' RACE reads with MiXCR, one row per CDR3 protein. The sample yields about 240,000 distinct CDR3 sequences, roughly 12% seen once. This CDR3 comprises 15 residues. The V gene lost 0 bases and the J gene lost 0 bases, with 8 bases spanning the gap. Germline CDR1 reads LGHNA; CDR2 reads YNFKEQ. These data also formed part of another study, on yellow fever vaccine responses in identical twins.

The source of this sequence is a woman younger than 30 in good health. The chain couples TRBV4-2 to TRBJ1-1; no definite D call. Sequencing was done on a sample of memory (CD45RO+) T cells sorted from blood. The CDR3 sequence is CASSQELHLNTEAFF. DNA for the CDR3: TGTGCCAGCAGCCAAGAACTCCACTTGAACACTGAAGCTTTCTTT.